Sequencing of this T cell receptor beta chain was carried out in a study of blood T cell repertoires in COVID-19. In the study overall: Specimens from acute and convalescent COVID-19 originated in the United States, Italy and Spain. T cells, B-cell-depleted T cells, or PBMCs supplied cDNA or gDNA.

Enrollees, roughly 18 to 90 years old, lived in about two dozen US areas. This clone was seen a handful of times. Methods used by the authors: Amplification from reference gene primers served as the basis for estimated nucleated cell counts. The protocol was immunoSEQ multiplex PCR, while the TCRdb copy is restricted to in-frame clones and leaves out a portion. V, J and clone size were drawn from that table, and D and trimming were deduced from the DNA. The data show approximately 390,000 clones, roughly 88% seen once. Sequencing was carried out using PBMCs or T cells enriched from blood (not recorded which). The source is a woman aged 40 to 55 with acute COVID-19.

The CDR3 sequence is CASSRGAIGYNEQFF. The CDR3 DNA sequence: TGTGCCAGTAGTCGGGGGGCGATAGGCTACAATGAGCAGTTCTTC. The chain joins TRBV19 to TRBJ2-1, with D perhaps matching TRBD2 (7 bases). Trimming took off 5 bases at V and 3 bases at J, with 14 bases between the two ends. Germline CDR1 and CDR2: LNHDA and SQIVND (reference sequence). This CDR3 is built from 15 residues.